This T cell receptor (beta chain) was captured in a study of beta chain features in type 1 diabetes. Findings and limits, study-wide: For type 1 diabetes patients, VDJ junctions showed fewer insertions and more deletions. Moderate but significant shortening of TCRB CDR3s was recorded in all four CD4+ subsets from Type 1 diabetes patients.

Expressed TCRB transcripts were sequenced because the entire RNA isolate underwent reverse transcription. Sequenced by immunoSEQ multiplex PCR; TCRdb stores in-frame clones only, minus some. The sample consists of fewer than 350,000 clones, approximately 15% of them appearing once. Details on this clone: Its target is unknown.

J was trimmed by 0 bases and V by 4 bases; bases with no gene match: 3. This CDR3 region has 15 residues. Germline values: CDR1 SGHRS, CDR2 YFSETQ. The sequenced sample was naive CD4+ T cells from blood. The receptor's source is a man between 18 and 35 years old with type 1 diabetes. J is TRBJ2-2 and V is TRBV5-1; TRBD2 aligns across 7 bases. The CDR3 loop is CASSRGRANTGELFF. The CDR3, as DNA: TGCGCCAGCAGCCGCGGGAGAGCGAACACCGGGGAGCTGTTTTTT.